Each of the 13 T cell receptor beta chains below was sequenced from the same sample in a study of blood T cell repertoires in COVID-19. Sequencing used immunoSEQ multiplex PCR; TCRdb keeps in-frame clones, though not all of them. The sample has about 120,000 clones, roughly 88% seen once; the top ten hold approximately 10%. Sequenced material: peripheral blood. The source of these receptors is a man over 45 with acute or convalescent COVID-19.

The chain carries TRBV7-9 and TRBJ2-6; no clear D. Looked up from germline, CDR1 is SEHNR and CDR2 is FQNEAQ (reference sequence). V lost 6 bases to trimming and J lost 4 bases, with 7 bases between them. This CDR3 contains 13 residues. CDR3 in DNA: TGTGCCAGCAGGCTCGCGGGGGCCAACGTCCTGACTTTC. It yields the protein CASRLAGANVLTF. The whole variable domain, remainder taken from reference TRBV7-9 and TRBJ2-6, is DTGVSQNPRHKITKRGQNVTFRCDPISEHNRLYWYRQTLGQGPEFLTYFQNEAQLEKSRLLSDRFSAERPKGSFSTLEIQRTEQGDSAMYLCASRLAGANVLTFGAGSRLTVL.

V gene TRBV12-5 combines with J gene TRBJ1-1; tentative D call: TRBD1 (5 bases). The ends were cut back, 3 bases at V and 4 bases at J, with 27 bases in the middle. The CDR3 extends over 19 amino acids. In germline, CDR1 is LGHNT, CDR2 FRNRAP. The CDR3 nucleotides read TGTGCTAGTGGTTTCCTAGCGCCAACACAGGCTCCGAGGTCCACTGAAGCTTTCTTT. Translating gives CASGFLAPTQAPRSTEAFF.

The chain links TRBV3-1 (or the pseudogene TRBV3-2) to TRBJ2-1; perhaps TRBD2 as D (5 bases). CDR3 size: 16 residues. Deletions cut 0 bases from V and 12 bases from J, with 21 bases between. Per the germline V gene, CDR1 is LGHDT and CDR2 is YNNKEL (reference sequence). CDR3 DNA: TGTGCCAGCAGCCAAGACCCGAGCGGACCTTTTTTTGTGCAGTTCTTC. It codes for CASSQDPSGPFFVQFF.

The chain joins TRBV25-1 to TRBJ1-1; TRBD1 agrees at 11 bases. Germline assignment: CDR1 MGHDK and CDR2 SYGVNS. The CDR3 runs to 14 residues. V trimming: 6 bases; J trimming: 4 bases; junction bases outside the gene matches: 4. CDR3 nucleotide sequence: TGTGCCAGCAGGGACAGGGGGCTGAGCACTGAAGCTTTCTTT. Amino acid sequence: CASRDRGLSTEAFF. Full variable domain (remainder filled in from reference TRBV25-1 and TRBJ1-1): EADIYQTPRYLVIGTGKKITLECSQTMGHDKMYWYQQDPGMELHLIHYSYGVNSTEKGDLSSESTVSRIRTEHFPLTLESARPSHTSQYLCASRDRGLSTEAFFGQGTRLTVV.

The gene calls are TRBV5-1 and TRBJ1-2; 8 nucleotides agree with TRBD1. The CDR3 consists of 15 residues. Per germline, CDR1 SGHRS and CDR2 YFSETQ. V shed 4 bases and J 0 bases; nucleotides not matched to a gene: 5. This CDR3 is CASSPQGGANYGYTF. CDR3 bases: TGCGCCAGCAGCCCACAGGGGGGAGCTAACTATGGCTACACCTTC.

This clone was detected only a few times. V gene TRBV18 combines with J gene TRBJ1-2, with D tentatively TRBD1 (5 bases). Trimming removed 4 bases at V and 2 bases at J, with 14 bases between. The CDR3 loop spans 15 amino acids. Germline-derived CDR1 and CDR2 are KGHSH and LQKENI. CDR3 protein: CASSRELRENYGYTF. In DNA, the CDR3 is TGTGCCAGCTCACGAGAACTCAGGGAAAACTATGGCTACACCTTC.

V and J are TRBV12-5 and TRBJ1-1; D gene uncertain. The CDR3 extends over 13 amino acids. Germline CDR1 is LGHNT and CDR2 is FRNRAP. V shed 2 bases and J shed 6 bases, with 10 bases lying between them. The CDR3 sequence: CASGLSLPAEAFF. CDR3 coding DNA: TGTGCTAGTGGTTTGTCTCTGCCGGCTGAAGCTTTCTTT. The variable domain in full, with the rest retrieved from reference TRBV12-5 and TRBJ1-1, is DARVTQTPRHKVTEMGQEVTMRCQPILGHNTVFWYRQTMMQGLELLAYFRNRAPLDDSGMPKDRFSAEMPDATLATLKIQPSEPRDSAVYFCASGLSLPAEAFFGQGTRLTVV.

The J gene is TRBJ2-2, the V gene TRBV11-2; D may be TRBD2 (5 bases). Germline V gene data show CDR1 as SGHAT and CDR2 as FQNNGV. The CDR3 contains 14 residues. Trimming removed 5 bases from V and 1 base from J, with 8 bases in between. The CDR3 coding sequence is TGTGCCAGCAGCCCTAGCAGGAACACCGGGGAGCTGTTTTTT. Translating gives CASSPSRNTGELFF.

The gene calls are TRBV29-1 and TRBJ1-1; D unclear. The CDR3 is 13 amino acids. With 7 bases removed from V and 4 bases from J, the gap between germline ends came to 16 bases. The germline V gene has CDR1 SQVTM and CDR2 ANQGSEA. The CDR3 loop is CSALLGQGTEAFF. DNA for the CDR3: TGCAGCGCGTTACTTGGGCAAGGCACTGAAGCTTTCTTT. Variable domain in full (rest from reference TRBV29-1 and TRBJ1-1): SAVISQKPSRDICQRGTSLTIQCQVDSQVTMMFWYRQQPGQSLTLIATANQGSEATYESGFVIDKFPISRPNLTFSTLTVSNMSPEDSSIYLCSALLGQGTEAFFGQGTRLTVV.

The chain combines TRBV7-9 with TRBJ1-1, with no clear D. Germline V gene data show CDR1 as SEHNR and CDR2 as FQNEAQ (reference sequence). The CDR3 length is 13 residues. V was cut by 3 bases and J by 5 bases, with 10 bases left in between. The CDR3 sequence is CASSFTRTTEAFF. DNA of the CDR3: TGTGCCAGCAGCTTTACACGGACTACTGAAGCTTTCTTT.

Only one count was recorded for this clone. In DNA form, the CDR3 reads TGTGCCAGCTCACTGGGACAGACCACCGGGGAGCTGTTTTTT. Translated: CASSLGQTTGELFF. The chain has TRBV18 and TRBJ2-2, with TRBD1 identical over 7 bases. This CDR3 is built from 14 residues. J gave up 4 bases and V 4 bases, and 3 bases lay outside the gene matches. Germline lookup yields CDR1 KGHSH and CDR2 LQKENI.

J is TRBJ1-2 and V is TRBV27, with TRBD1 matching 7 bases. The germline V gene has CDR1 MNHEY and CDR2 SMNVEV (reference sequence). With 4 bases clipped from V and 1 base from J, the junction kept 9 bases outside the gene matches. The CDR3 is 16 amino acids. In DNA, the CDR3 is TGTGCCAGCAGTTCCAATTCAGGGGGAAATAACTATGGCTACACCTTC. Its protein product is CASSSNSGGNNYGYTF.

This clone was found once. The chain uses TRBV3-1 (or the pseudogene TRBV3-2) and TRBJ2-7; TRBD1 agrees at 8 bases. V lost 4 bases and J lost 3; bases outside the gene matches: 5. There are 14 residues in the CDR3. Germline values: CDR1 LGHDT, CDR2 YNNKEL (reference sequence). In nucleotides, the CDR3 is TGTGCCAGCAGCCTAGAAGGGACAGGCTACGAGCAGTACTTC. Its protein is CASSLEGTGYEQYF.